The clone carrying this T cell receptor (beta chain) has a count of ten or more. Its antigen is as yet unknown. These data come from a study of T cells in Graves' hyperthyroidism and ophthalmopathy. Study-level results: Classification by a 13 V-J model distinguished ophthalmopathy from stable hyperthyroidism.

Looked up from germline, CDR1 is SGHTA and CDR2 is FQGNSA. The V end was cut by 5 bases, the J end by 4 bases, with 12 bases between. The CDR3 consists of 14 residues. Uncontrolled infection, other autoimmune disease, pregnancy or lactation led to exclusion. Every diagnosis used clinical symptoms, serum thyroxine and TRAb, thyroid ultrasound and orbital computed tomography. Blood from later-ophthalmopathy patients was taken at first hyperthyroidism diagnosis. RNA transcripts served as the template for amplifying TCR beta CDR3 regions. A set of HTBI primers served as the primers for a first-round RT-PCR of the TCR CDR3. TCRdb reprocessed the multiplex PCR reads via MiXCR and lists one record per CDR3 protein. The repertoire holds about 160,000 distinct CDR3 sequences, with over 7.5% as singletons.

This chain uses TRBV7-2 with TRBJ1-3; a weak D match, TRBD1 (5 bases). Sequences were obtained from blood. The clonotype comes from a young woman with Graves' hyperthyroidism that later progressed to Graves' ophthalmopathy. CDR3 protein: CASSRQGPGNTIYF. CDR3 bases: TGTGCCAGCAGCCGCCAGGGACCGGGAAACACCATATATTTT.